Each of the 15 T cell receptor beta chains below was sequenced from the same sample in a study of T cells in lung cancer brain metastases (dated by TCRdb to 2016 to 2018). The library came from the immunoSEQ multiplex PCR assay. Here the immuneACCESS table is served through TCRdb, limited to in-frame sequences with V and J called. Missing clones are a known gap in these copies; in checked studies unresolved V genes cover under half, and the rest lacks a known reason. The table for this sample lists approximately 6,700 clones; roughly 90% of them were counted only once. The top ten hold approximately 4.9% of the sample. The sequenced material came from tumor tissue from the primary lung tumor. According to the study, the label for this sample's cell subset or site signals: primary lung cancer lesion. All receptors derive from a man between 50 and 59 years old with non-small cell lung cancer.

The V and J genes are TRBV18 and TRBJ2-7, with a tentative D call TRBD2 (5 bases). This CDR3 is built from 14 residues. The germline V gene has CDR1 KGHSH and CDR2 LQKENI. Trimming left V 3 bases short and J 2 bases short, with 11 bases between. For the CDR3, the DNA is TGTGCCAGCTCACCGGCTAGCAAGCCCTACGAGCAGTACTTC. Translated, it gives CASSPASKPYEQYF.

The CDR3 coding sequence is TGCGCCAGCAGCTTGAGGGCTACAGGAAATCTTATAAACACTGAAGCTTTCTTT. Translation gives CASSLRATGNLINTEAFF. This rearrangement joins TRBV5-1 to TRBJ1-1; possibly TRBD1 for D (5 bases). Trimming removed 1 base from V and 2 bases from J, with 21 bases in between. Germline V gene sequence: CDR1 SGHRS, CDR2 YFSETQ. This CDR3 is 18 amino acids long.

This sequence joins TRBV4-1 and TRBJ1-4, with 10 positions matching TRBD1. V was pared by 3 bases and J by 8 bases, with 6 bases of the junction left unmatched. The CDR3 runs to 15 residues. Germline V gene lookup returns CDR1 MGHRA and CDR2 YSYEKL. CDR3 bases: TGCGCCAGCAGCCATAGGGACAGGGGAAGGGAAAAACTGTTTTTT. It is translated as CASSHRDRGREKLFF.

The chain is built from TRBV5-1 and TRBJ2-2; weak D call: TRBD1 (6 bases). CDR1 is SGHRS and CDR2 is YFSETQ in the germline V gene. There are 15 residues in the CDR3. The V gene lost 4 bases and the J gene lost 1 base, with 11 bases spanning the gap. CDR3 loop: CASSQGLENTGELFF. CDR3 DNA: TGCGCCAGCAGCCAGGGGCTAGAGAACACCGGGGAGCTGTTTTTT.

As to this clone: At one end, the junction sequence differs from germline, possibly due to a read error. J is TRBJ1-1 and V is TRBV5-1; 7 positions match TRBD1. Germline lookup yields CDR1 SGHRS and CDR2 YFSETQ. The CDR3 covers 14 residues. The CDR3 region is CASNLRQGNTEAFF. CDR3 coding DNA: TGCGCCAGCAACTTGCGACAGGGTAACACTGAAGCTTTCTTT.

The rearrangement uses TRBV7-9 and TRBJ2-7; 8 bases map to TRBD1. Germline CDR1 and CDR2: SEHNR and FQNEAQ (reference sequence). The CDR3 runs to 14 residues. V gave up 4 bases and J gave up 0 bases; unmatched junction bases: 2. CDR3 residues: CASSWDRSSYEQYF. CDR3 in DNA: TGTGCCAGCAGCTGGGACAGGAGCTCCTACGAGCAGTACTTC.

V usage is TRBV7-2 and J usage is TRBJ2-4; 10 bases agree with TRBD2. The germline V gene encodes CDR1 SGHTA and CDR2 FQGNSA. With V trimmed by 4 bases and J by 8 bases, 5 bases remained unmatched. The CDR3 has 14 residues. CDR3 in amino acids: CASSWSGGADIQYF. CDR3 coding DNA: TGTGCCAGCAGCTGGAGCGGGGGGGCAGACATTCAGTACTTC. Full variable domain (missing parts from reference TRBV7-2 and TRBJ2-4): GAGVSQSPSNKVTEKGKDVELRCDPISGHTALYWYRQSLGQGLEFLIYFQGNSAPDKSGLPSDRFSAERTGGSVSTLTIQRTQQEDSAVYLCASSWSGGADIQYFGAGTRLSVL.

The V and J genes are TRBV5-4 and TRBJ2-7, with a possible D match to TRBD1 (6 bases). The V end lost 0 bases, the J end lost 5 bases, and 12 bases lay between the germline ends. Germline V CDR1 and CDR2: SGHNT, YYREEE (reference sequence). This CDR3 contains 14 residues. CDR3 region: CASSLDTGWNEQYF. For the CDR3, the DNA is TGTGCCAGCAGCTTGGACACAGGGTGGAACGAGCAGTACTTC.

This clone has only one observation. The rearrangement links TRBV6-4 to TRBJ1-2; D remains ambiguous. The CDR3 has 12 residues. The germline V gene has CDR1 MRHNA and CDR2 SNTAGT. V dropped 10 bases and J dropped 1 base, with 10 bases sitting between them. The chain's CDR3 is CATPRNNYGYTF. In nucleotides, the CDR3 is TGTGCCACCCCCCGGAATAACTATGGCTACACCTTC.

This clone showed up just once. The rearrangement links TRBV2 to TRBJ2-7; 12 positions match TRBD2. The CDR3 covers 14 residues. J gave up 6 bases and V 8 bases, and 8 bases lay outside the gene matches. From germline, CDR1 is SNHLY and CDR2 FYNNEI. Written as DNA, the CDR3 is TGTGCCAGCGGAGACCTAGCGGGGGGGCCCGAGCAGTACTTC. Protein product: CASGDLAGGPEQYF.

The chain carries TRBV7-9 and TRBJ2-4, with 8 bases matching TRBD1. Per germline, CDR1 SEHNR and CDR2 FQNEAQ (reference sequence). This CDR3 contains 13 residues. Trimming removed 6 bases from V and 8 bases from J; junction bases left unmatched: 6. In DNA form, the CDR3 reads TGTGCCAGCAGTTTCAGGGGGCTTGACATTCAGTACTTC. This gives the protein CASSFRGLDIQYF.

For this clone: At one end the junction does not follow the germline gene, possibly because of a read error. The chain has TRBV11-3 and TRBJ2-3, with TRBD1 matching 10 bases. The CDR3 contains 17 residues. Germline CDR1 is SGHNT and CDR2 is YENEEA. The CDR3 nucleotides read TGTGTCAGCAGCTCATACGCCGGGACAGGGGAGACAGATACGCAGTATTTT. Translating it yields CVSSSYAGTGETDTQYF.

The sample holds one count of this clone. This chain links TRBV7-8 with TRBJ1-6, with no clear D. Germline V gene lookup returns CDR1 SGHVS and CDR2 FQNEAQ. The V gene lost 1 base and the J gene lost 12 bases, with 7 bases spanning the gap. The CDR3 is 12 amino acids. The CDR3, as DNA: TGTGCCAGCAGCTTAGAACGGGGACCCCTCCACTTT. The encoded protein is CASSLERGPLHF.

V and J are TRBV5-1 and TRBJ1-4; tentative D call: TRBD1 (5 bases). The germline gives CDR1 SGHRS, CDR2 YFSETQ. This CDR3 has 13 amino acids. Trimming removed 5 bases at V and 6 bases at J, with 11 bases between. The CDR3 DNA sequence: TGCGCCAGCAGGGTCGGGGGGGATGAAAAACTGTTTTTT. Residues: CASRVGGDEKLFF. Looking up the rest from reference TRBV5-1 and TRBJ1-4 gives the full variable domain: KAGVTQTPRYLIKTRGQQVTLSCSPISGHRSVSWYQQTPGQGLQFLFEYFSETQRNKGNFPGRFSGRQFSNSRSEMNVSTLELGDSALYLCASRVGGDEKLFFGSGTQLSVL.

The rearrangement uses TRBV5-1 and TRBJ2-3; 14 positions agree with TRBD2. V gave up 1 base and J gave up 8 bases; unmatched junction bases: 6. The germline V gene encodes CDR1 SGHRS and CDR2 YFSETQ. This CDR3 comprises 16 residues. The CDR3: CASSLIGTSGGSTQYF. CDR3 sequence (DNA): TGCGCCAGCAGCTTGATAGGGACTAGCGGGGGTTCTACGCAGTATTTT.